These T cell receptor beta chains were read from a single sample in a study of OX40 agonist ivuxolimab in advanced cancers. The protocol was immunoSEQ multiplex PCR, while the TCRdb copy is restricted to in-frame clones and leaves out a portion. The sample has 30,000 to 40,000 clones; around nine tenths are singletons. The sample in question was CD4+ or CD8+ T cells sorted from blood, obtained in a trial of the OX40 agonist ivuxolimab. Receptors originate from an adult with an advanced solid tumor such as melanoma, head and neck, liver or kidney cancer. Each CDR3 is given with its conserved first and last residue. A D gene is named only where the DNA matches it firmly. Only part of the rows carry a size: once, few, many, or a class if the clone is expanded.

d_call j_call v_call clone_size cdr3_nt cdr3_aa
- TRBJ1-1 TRBV5-6 few TGTGCCAGCGCTCTCGGGGGTCAGTTCTACACTGAAGCTTTCTTT CASALGGQFYTEAFF
- TRBJ2-3 TRBV18 - TGTGCCAGCTCACCGAGCGACAGTTTATGGGATACGCAGTATTTT CASSPSDSLWDTQYF
TRBD2 TRBJ2-1 TRBV4-1 - TGCGCCAGCAGCCAAGCCGATTTCCTAGCGGCCTCTTACAATGAGCAGTTCTTC CASSQADFLAASYNEQFF
- TRBJ2-1 TRBV20-1 - TGCAGTGCCCTAGGCAATGAGCAGTTCTTC CSALGNEQFF
TRBD2 TRBJ2-3 TRBV6-1 - TGTGCCAGCAGAGATAGCGGGAGTGGCACAGATACGCAGTATTTT CASRDSGSGTDTQYF
TRBD1 TRBJ2-1 TRBV27 few TGTGCCAGCAGCGACAGGGTTACCTACAATGAGCAGTTCTTC CASSDRVTYNEQFF
TRBD2 TRBJ2-5 TRBV13 - TGTGCCAGCAGCTACGGGACTAGCGGGAGAAGGAGGGGAGAGACCCAGTACTTC CASSYGTSGRRRGETQYF
- TRBJ2-2 TRBV6-1 - TGTGCCAGCAGTGTTCGGGCGACAGGTAACGGGGAGCTGTTTTTT CASSVRATGNGELFF
- TRBJ2-7 TRBV5-1 - TGCGCCAGCAGCATGGAGGCTCAGGGGCATGGCGAGCAGTACTTC CASSMEAQGHGEQYF
TRBD2 TRBJ2-1 TRBV27 few TGTGGCTATGCTCCGGGACTAGCGGGAGGAGACGGCTACAATGAGCAGTTCTTC CGYAPGLAGGDGYNEQFF
- TRBJ2-7 TRBV6-6 medium-sized TGTGCCAGCAGCCCGGGTGGGAACCGAAACTACGAGCAGTACTTC CASSPGGNRNYEQYF
- TRBJ1-2 TRBV29-1 - TGCAGCGTTGTGAGGGCTGGGAACTATGGCTACACCTTC CSVVRAGNYGYTF
- TRBJ2-1 TRBV2 - TGTGCCAGCAGTGTACTAATGGATAATGAGCAGTTCTTC CASSVLMDNEQFF
- TRBJ2-6 TRBV15 - TGTGCCACCAGCAGAGATTACAGCTCTGGGGCCAACGTCCTGACTTTC CATSRDYSSGANVLTF
- TRBJ2-1 TRBV18 - TGTGCCAGCTCGCGGGGGATGACAGGCTCCTACAATGAGCAGTTCTTC CASSRGMTGSYNEQFF
- TRBJ1-6 TRBV5-1 few TGCGCCAGCAGCTCTGGATCAGGGAATTCACCCCTCCACTTT CASSSGSGNSPLHF
- TRBJ2-1 TRBV12-5 - TGTGCTAGTGGTTTGTCTACCTACAATGAGCAGTTCTTC CASGLSTYNEQFF
TRBD1 TRBJ2-5 TRBV5-1 few TGCGCCAGCAGGGAGGGACAGGGTACTGCAGAGACCCAGTACTTC CASREGQGTAETQYF
TRBD1 TRBJ1-6 TRBV28 - TGTGCCAGCAGTCGAACCGCAGGGGGGTATAATTCACCCCTCCACTTT CASSRTAGGYNSPLHF
- TRBJ2-2 TRBV6-6 - TGTGCCAGCAAAAGAACAGGTCAGGACACCGGGGAGCTGTTTTTT CASKRTGQDTGELFF
- TRBJ1-1 TRBV29-1 - TGCAGCGTTGGGGGGACACCGAACGAAGCTTTCTTT CSVGGTPNEAFF
TRBD2 TRBJ2-1 TRBV12-5 - TGTGCTAGTGGTCCTCTTAGCGGGAGGGGAAATTACAATGAGCAGTTCTTC CASGPLSGRGNYNEQFF
- TRBJ1-5 TRBV16 - TGTGCCAGCAGCCAGGTCATTCAGCCCCAGCATTTT CASSQVIQPQHF
TRBD2 TRBJ2-3 TRBV19 - TGTGCCAGTAAGGCGGGCGGGAGGGCCAATAAAGATACGCAGTATTTT CASKAGGRANKDTQYF
- TRBJ2-5 TRBV12-5 - TGTGCTAGTGGTTTTAGGGCCGGCCAAGAGACCCAGTACTTC CASGFRAGQETQYF
TRBD1 TRBJ2-3 TRBV28 - TGTGCCAGCAGTACCGGGGGACAGGGCACAGATACGCAGTATTTT CASSTGGQGTDTQYF